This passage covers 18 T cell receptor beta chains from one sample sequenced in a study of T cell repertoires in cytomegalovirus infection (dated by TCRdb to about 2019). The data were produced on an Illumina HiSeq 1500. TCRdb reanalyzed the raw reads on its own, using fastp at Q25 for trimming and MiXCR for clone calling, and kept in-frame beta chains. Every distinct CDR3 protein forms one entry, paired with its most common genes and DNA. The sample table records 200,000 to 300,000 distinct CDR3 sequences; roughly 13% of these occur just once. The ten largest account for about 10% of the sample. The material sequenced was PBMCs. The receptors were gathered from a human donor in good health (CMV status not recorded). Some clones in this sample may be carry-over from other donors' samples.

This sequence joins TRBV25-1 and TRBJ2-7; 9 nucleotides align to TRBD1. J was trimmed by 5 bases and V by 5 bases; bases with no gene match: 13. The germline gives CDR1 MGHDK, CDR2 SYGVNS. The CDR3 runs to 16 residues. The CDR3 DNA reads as TGTGCCAGCAGTCCAACCCCGGGACAGGGTCCCCACGAGCAGTACTTC. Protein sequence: CASSPTPGQGPHEQYF.

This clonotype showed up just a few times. CDR3 protein: CASSPEPREGSTGELFF. The CDR3 DNA reads as TGTGCCAGCAGTCCCGAACCGCGGGAGGGAAGCACCGGGGAGCTGTTTTTT. The chain links TRBV28 to TRBJ2-2, with 9 bases fitting TRBD2. This CDR3 has 17 amino acids. In germline, CDR1 is MDHEN, CDR2 SYDVKM. The ends lost 5 bases at V and 4 bases at J; junction bases unmatched: 11.

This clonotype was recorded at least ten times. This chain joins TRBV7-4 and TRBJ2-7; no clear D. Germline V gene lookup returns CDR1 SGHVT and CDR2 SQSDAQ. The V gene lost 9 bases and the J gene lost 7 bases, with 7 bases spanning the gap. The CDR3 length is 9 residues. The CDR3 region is CARHSEQYF. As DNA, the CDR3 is TGTGCCAGACACTCGGAGCAGTACTTC.

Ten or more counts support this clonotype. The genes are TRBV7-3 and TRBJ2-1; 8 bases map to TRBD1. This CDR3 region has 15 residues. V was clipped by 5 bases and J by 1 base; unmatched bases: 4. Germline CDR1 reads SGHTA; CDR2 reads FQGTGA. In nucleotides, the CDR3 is TGTGCCAGCAGCCCGCAGGGGGCTTCCTACAATGAGCAGTTCTTC. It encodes CASSPQGASYNEQFF.

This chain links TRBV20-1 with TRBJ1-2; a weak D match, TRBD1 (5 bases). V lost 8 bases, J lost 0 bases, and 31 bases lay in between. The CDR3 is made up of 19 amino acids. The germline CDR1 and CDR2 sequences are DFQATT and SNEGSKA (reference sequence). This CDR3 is CSTQKLGLSLSFPNYGYTF. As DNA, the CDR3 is TGCAGTACTCAAAAATTGGGACTCTCCCTATCTTTCCCTAACTATGGCTACACCTTC.

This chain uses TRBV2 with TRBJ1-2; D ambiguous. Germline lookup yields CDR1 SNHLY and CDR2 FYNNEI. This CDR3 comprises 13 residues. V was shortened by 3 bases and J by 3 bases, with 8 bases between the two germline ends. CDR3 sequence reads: CASSEVRDYGYTF. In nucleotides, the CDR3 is TGTGCCAGCAGTGAGGTGAGGGACTATGGCTACACCTTC.

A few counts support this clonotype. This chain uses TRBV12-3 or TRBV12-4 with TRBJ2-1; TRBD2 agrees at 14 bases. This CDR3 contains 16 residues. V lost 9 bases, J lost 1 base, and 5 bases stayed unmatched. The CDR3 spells CASGLAGGRSYNEQFF. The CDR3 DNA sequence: TGTGCCAGTGGACTAGCGGGGGGCCGGTCCTACAATGAGCAGTTCTTC.

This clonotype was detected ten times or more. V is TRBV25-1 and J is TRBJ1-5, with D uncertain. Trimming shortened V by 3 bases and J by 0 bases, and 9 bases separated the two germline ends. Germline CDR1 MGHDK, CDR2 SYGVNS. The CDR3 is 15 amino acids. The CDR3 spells CASSEPGPSNQPQHF. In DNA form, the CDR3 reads TGTGCCAGCAGTGAGCCTGGTCCTAGCAATCAGCCCCAGCATTTT.

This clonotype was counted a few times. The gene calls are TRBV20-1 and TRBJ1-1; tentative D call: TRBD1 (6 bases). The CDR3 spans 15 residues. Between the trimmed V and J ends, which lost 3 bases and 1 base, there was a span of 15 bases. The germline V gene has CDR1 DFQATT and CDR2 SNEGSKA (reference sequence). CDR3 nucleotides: TGCAGTGCTAGGGGGGGGGGCAACTCGAACACTGAAGCTTTCTTT. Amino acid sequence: CSARGGGNSNTEAFF.

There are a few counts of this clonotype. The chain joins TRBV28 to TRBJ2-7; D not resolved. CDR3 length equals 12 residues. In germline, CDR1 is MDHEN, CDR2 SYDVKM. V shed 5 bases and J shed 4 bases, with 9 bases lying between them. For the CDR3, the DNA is TGTGCCAGCAGTCACCCCGGGTACGAGCAGTACTTC. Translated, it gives CASSHPGYEQYF. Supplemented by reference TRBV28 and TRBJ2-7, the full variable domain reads DVKVTQSSRYLVKRTGEKVFLECVQDMDHENMFWYRQDPGLGLRLIYFSYDVKMKEKGDIPEGYSVSREKKERFSLILESASTNQTSMYLCASSHPGYEQYFGPGTRLTVT.

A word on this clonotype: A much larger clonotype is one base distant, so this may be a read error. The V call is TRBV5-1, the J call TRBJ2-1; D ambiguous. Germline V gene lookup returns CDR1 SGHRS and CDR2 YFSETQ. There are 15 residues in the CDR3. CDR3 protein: CASCLRPGYENEQFF. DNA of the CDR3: TGCGCCAGCTGCTTGAGGCCAGGATATGAGAATGAGCAGTTCTTC. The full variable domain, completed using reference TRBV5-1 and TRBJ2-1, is KAGVTQTPRYLIKTRGQQVTLSCSPISGHRSVSWYQQTPGQGLQFLFEYFSETQRNKGNFPGRFSGRQFSNSRSEMNVSTLELGDSALYLCASCLRPGYENEQFFGPGTRLTVL.

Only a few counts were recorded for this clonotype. This CDR3 reads CSAPLGYEQYF. CDR3 sequence (DNA): TGCAGTGCCCCCTTAGGTTACGAGCAGTACTTC. V gene TRBV20-1 combines with J gene TRBJ2-7; D remains ambiguous. The CDR3 runs to 11 residues. Germline CDR1 DFQATT, CDR2 SNEGSKA (reference sequence). V was shortened by 6 bases and J by 4 bases, with 10 bases between the two germline ends.

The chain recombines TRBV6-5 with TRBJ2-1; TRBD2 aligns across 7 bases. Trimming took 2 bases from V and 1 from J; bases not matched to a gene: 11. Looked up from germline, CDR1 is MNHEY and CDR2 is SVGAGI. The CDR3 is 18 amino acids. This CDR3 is CASSYLQRGRGSYNEQFF. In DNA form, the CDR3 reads TGTGCCAGCAGTTACCTACAGCGGGGACGCGGGTCCTACAATGAGCAGTTCTTC.

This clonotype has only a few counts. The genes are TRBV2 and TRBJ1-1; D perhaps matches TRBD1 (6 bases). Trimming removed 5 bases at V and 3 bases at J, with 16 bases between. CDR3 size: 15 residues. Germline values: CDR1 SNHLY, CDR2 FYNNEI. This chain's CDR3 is CASSPIGGKDTEAFF. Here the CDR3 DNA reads TGTGCCAGCAGTCCCATAGGGGGGAAGGACACTGAAGCTTTCTTT.

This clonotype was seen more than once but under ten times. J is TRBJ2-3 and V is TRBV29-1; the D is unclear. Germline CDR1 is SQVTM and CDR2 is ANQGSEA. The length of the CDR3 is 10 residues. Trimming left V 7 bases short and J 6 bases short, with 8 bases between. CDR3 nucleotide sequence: TGCAGCGCCCAGGCGGATACGCAGTATTTT. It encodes CSAQADTQYF.

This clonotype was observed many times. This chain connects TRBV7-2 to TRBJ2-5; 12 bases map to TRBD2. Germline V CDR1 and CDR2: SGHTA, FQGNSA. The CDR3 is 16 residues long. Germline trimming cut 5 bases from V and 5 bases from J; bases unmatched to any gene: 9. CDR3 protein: CASSTRTSGAGETQYF. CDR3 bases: TGTGCCAGCAGCACCAGGACTAGCGGGGCGGGGGAGACCCAGTACTTC.

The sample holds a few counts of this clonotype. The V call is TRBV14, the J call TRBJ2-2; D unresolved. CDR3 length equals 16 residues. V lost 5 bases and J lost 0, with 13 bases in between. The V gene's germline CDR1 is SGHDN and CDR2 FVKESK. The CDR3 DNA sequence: TGTGCCAGCAGCGAACGGACCGCCACGAACACCGGGGAGCTGTTTTTT. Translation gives CASSERTATNTGELFF.

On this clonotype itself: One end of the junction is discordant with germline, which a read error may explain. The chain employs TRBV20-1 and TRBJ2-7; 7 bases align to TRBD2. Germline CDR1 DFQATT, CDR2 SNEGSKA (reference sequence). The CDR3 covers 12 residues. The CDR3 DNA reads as TGCAGTGCTAAGGACTGGGACTACGAGCGGTACTTC. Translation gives CSAKDWDYERYF.